This TCR beta chain was found in a study of blood T cell repertoires in COVID-19. Study summary: COVID-19 samples collected from the United States, Italy and Spain covered acute and convalescent phases.

Per the study methods: Estimation of nucleated cell counts was performed using reference gene primer amplification. The protocol was immunoSEQ multiplex PCR, while the TCRdb copy is restricted to in-frame clones and leaves out a portion. The DNA was the basis for D and trimming; V, J and clone size are from that table. The sample has roughly 200,000 clones; 85% to 90% are singletons. Categorization into cohorts depended on clinical history that participants reported. The CDR3 has 14 residues. V was pared by 6 bases and J by 4 bases, with 15 bases between. Per the germline V gene, CDR1 is LGHNA and CDR2 is YNFKEQ.

The TCR comes from a middle-aged woman with acute COVID-19. Material: PBMCs or T cells enriched from blood (not recorded which). This sequence joins TRBV4-2 and TRBJ1-2, with D unclear. CDR3 in amino acids: CASSHRSEGYGYTF. The CDR3, as DNA: TGTGCCAGCAGTCACAGAAGCGAGGGCTATGGCTACACCTTC.